This TCR beta chain is drawn from a study of beta chain features in type 1 diabetes. The CDR3 consists of 16 residues. CDR1 LGHNA and CDR2 YSLEER come from the germline V gene. The trim removed 3 bases at V and 2 bases at J, leaving 7 bases unmatched. The table lists this clone with a few counts. Antigen unknown. Study-level points and caveats: In comparison with healthy donors, patients had naive, central memory and Treg TCRB repertoires that appeared more similar. All four CD4+ subsets of Type 1 diabetes patients contained TCRB CDR3s that were moderately but significantly shorter.

Sequenced material consisted of expressed TCRB transcripts (all of the isolated RNA was reverse transcribed). This table comes from immunoSEQ multiplex PCR, and its TCRdb copy is limited to in-frame clones, with some not included. The sample shows some 120,000 clones, roughly a sixth of them seen only once. Input material: central memory CD4+ T cells from blood. V and J are TRBV4-3 and TRBJ2-7, with 10 bases lining up with TRBD1. This sequence was found in a man between 18 and 29 years old with type 1 diabetes. The CDR3 is CASSQGTGTGAYEQYF. The CDR3 nucleotides read TGCGCCAGCAGCCAGGGGACCGGGACAGGGGCCTACGAGCAGTACTTC.